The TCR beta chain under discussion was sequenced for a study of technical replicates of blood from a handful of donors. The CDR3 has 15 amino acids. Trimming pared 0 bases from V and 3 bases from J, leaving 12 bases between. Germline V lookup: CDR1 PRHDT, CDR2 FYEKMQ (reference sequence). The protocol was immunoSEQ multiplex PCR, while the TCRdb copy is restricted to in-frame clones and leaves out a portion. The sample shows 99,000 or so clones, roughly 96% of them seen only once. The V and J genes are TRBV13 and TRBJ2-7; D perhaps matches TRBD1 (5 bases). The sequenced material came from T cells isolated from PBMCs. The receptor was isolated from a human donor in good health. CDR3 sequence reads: CASSLGTVIRYEQYF. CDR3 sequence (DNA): TGTGCCAGCAGCTTAGGGACAGTCATCCGCTACGAGCAGTACTTC. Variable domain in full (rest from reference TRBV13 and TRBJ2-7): AAGVIQSPRHLIKEKRETATLKCYPIPRHDTVYWYQQGPGQDPQFLISFYEKMQSDKGSIPDRFSAQQFSDYHSELNMSSLELGDSALYFCASSLGTVIRYEQYFGPGTRLTVT.